This T cell receptor beta chain was sequenced for a study of tumor and adjacent non-tumor tissue in lung cancer. Study-wide context: About 4.17 million productive TCRbeta reads were obtained per sample on average.

The library came from three nested PCR rounds adapted from ARM-PCR protocols. In TCRdb, the multiplex PCR reads were re-called with MiXCR into one record per CDR3 protein. The table has 100,000 or so distinct CDR3 sequences, about 60% seen once. Study-level points and caveats: Shorter survival was associated with higher TCR diversity in tumors. Significantly higher TCR diversity was found in tumor than normal lung.

Notes on this clonotype: Its antigen is unknown. Being one base from a much bigger clone, this may be a read error.

This sample's RNA came from whole unsorted tissue. The normal lung tissue was taken more than 3 cm from the tumor edge. Between August and November 2014, newly diagnosed, chemotherapy-naive lung cancer patients underwent thoracic surgery in China. Germline assignment: CDR1 MGHRA and CDR2 YSYEKL. This CDR3 is 13 amino acids long. The chain carries TRBV4-1 and TRBJ1-1; D gene uncertain. The TCR sequence derives from a man under 40 with non-small cell lung cancer. The sequenced material came from distant non-tumor lung tissue. DNA for the CDR3: TGCGCCGGCAGCCAAGGCCCTGTCGAGGGCGCTTTCTTT. Protein product: CAGSQGPVEGAFF.